This T cell receptor (beta chain) comes out of a study of blood T cell repertoires in COVID-19. Study in general: The samples span acute and convalescent COVID-19 from the United States, Italy and Spain. PBMCs, B-cell-depleted T cells, or T cells provided the cDNA or gDNA that made up the material.

This CDR3 is 12 amino acids long. The germline V gene encodes CDR1 SNHLY and CDR2 FYNNEI. V lost 1 base, J lost 8 bases, and 7 bases lay in between. In the source study's methods: Amplification with reference gene primers provided the estimates of nucleated cell counts. Repertoires were generated with immunoSEQ multiplex PCR, while TCRdb's copy carries only in-frame clones and drops some. The DNA was the basis for D and trimming; V, J and clone size are from that table. The sample holds some 93,000 clones; 70% to 85% are singletons and the top ten take 10%. Sequencing was carried out using peripheral blood. This chain uses TRBV2 with TRBJ2-3; no firm D call. The clonotype was recovered from a man aged 70-80 years with acute or convalescent COVID-19. The CDR3 region has the DNA TGTGCCAGCAGTGAAGGGTCGGGTACGCAGTATTTT. It is translated as CASSEGSGTQYF.